This T cell receptor beta chain was recorded in a study of cytomegalovirus exposure and HLA in healthy donors. Germline V lookup: CDR1 SGHRS, CDR2 YFSETQ. The CDR3 is 14 amino acids. The V end was cut by 1 base, the J end by 3 bases, with 7 bases between. The PCR contained 60 Vbeta and 13 Jbeta primers. Produced via immunoSEQ multiplex PCR; TCRdb's table is partial and in-frame only. The sample gives tens of thousands of clones, 82% of which show up once; 1.5% to 2% is in the top ten. General study results and limits: Researchers reported in a later analysis that a missense DCLRE1C variant was tied to TCR beta V- and J-gene trimming. In a later analysis, at a false discovery rate of 0.05, 16,951 TCR beta sequences were associated with HLA alleles.

About this clone itself: Its antigen is unidentified.

The sequence was obtained from a man aged 18 to 30 in good health and CMV-seronegative. This chain uses TRBV5-1 with TRBJ2-2; D perhaps matches TRBD2 (6 bases). The specimen sequenced was PBMCs. For the CDR3, the DNA is TGCGCCAGCAGCTTGACGGGGGACACCGGGGAGCTGTTTTTT. Amino acids: CASSLTGDTGELFF.